This is a list of T cell receptor beta chains from one sample in a study of early T cells in non-severe SARS-CoV-2 infection. TCRdb re-analysed the 5' RACE reads in MiXCR, keeping a single row per CDR3 protein. The sample consists of under 95,000 distinct CDR3 sequences, 12% of them appearing once. Sequenced material: whole blood. The receptors stem from an adult who was a healthcare worker with PCR-confirmed SARS-CoV-2 infection or an uninfected control (not recorded which). Both conserved end residues are part of each CDR3. Fields, in order: V gene, clone size, D gene, J gene, CDR3 DNA, CDR3 protein. The D gene is left open where the match is weak. Clone size is given for some rows only: seen once, a few or many times, or a class if the clone is expanded.

v_gene: TRBV7-9; abundance: NA; d_gene: NA; j_gene: TRBJ1-2; CDR3nt: TGTGCCAGCAGCTTAGCAAGTGGCTACACCTTC; CDR3aa: CASSLASGYTF
v_gene: TRBV7-9; abundance: NA; d_gene: TRBD1; j_gene: TRBJ2-7; CDR3nt: TGTGCCAGCAGCTTAGTGGACAGGGGGACCTACGAGCAGTACTTC; CDR3aa: CASSLVDRGTYEQYF
v_gene: TRBV3-1; abundance: many; d_gene: TRBD1; j_gene: TRBJ2-3; CDR3nt: TGTGCCAGCTCCACGACAGGGCAAATTAGAACAGATACGCAGTATTTT; CDR3aa: CASSTTGQIRTDTQYF
v_gene: TRBV29-1; abundance: many; d_gene: TRBD2; j_gene: TRBJ2-1; CDR3nt: TGCAGCGTTGAGGTTAGCGGGAGTTTCTTTGAGTTCAATGAGCAGTTCTTC; CDR3aa: CSVEVSGSFFEFNEQFF
v_gene: TRBV7-9; abundance: many; d_gene: NA; j_gene: TRBJ2-7; CDR3nt: TGTGCCAGCAGCTCTCCCCGGGGAGACCAGTACTTC; CDR3aa: CASSSPRGDQYF
v_gene: TRBV7-2; abundance: NA; d_gene: NA; j_gene: TRBJ1-2; CDR3nt: TGTGCCAGCAGCCCAGGACTGAACTATGGCTACACCTTC; CDR3aa: CASSPGLNYGYTF
v_gene: TRBV7-9; abundance: few; d_gene: NA; j_gene: TRBJ2-5; CDR3nt: TGTGCCAGCAGCATACCTGGGAGCCAGACCCAGTACTTC; CDR3aa: CASSIPGSQTQYF
v_gene: TRBV2; abundance: few; d_gene: NA; j_gene: TRBJ2-1; CDR3nt: TGTGCCAGCGGATCCCCACCCGGCTACAATGAGCAGTTCTTC; CDR3aa: CASGSPPGYNEQFF
v_gene: TRBV6-1; abundance: few; d_gene: NA; j_gene: TRBJ2-7; CDR3nt: TGTGCCAGCAGGGGACACCTCTACGAGCAGTACTTC; CDR3aa: CASRGHLYEQYF
v_gene: TRBV3-1; abundance: few; d_gene: TRBD2; j_gene: TRBJ2-1; CDR3nt: TGTGCCAGCAGCCAAGTTAGCGGGAGAGAGCAGTTCTTC; CDR3aa: CASSQVSGREQFF
v_gene: TRBV6-6; abundance: few; d_gene: TRBD2; j_gene: TRBJ2-3; CDR3nt: TGTGCCGGCCAGCGGGGCCCGGGAGATACGCAGTATTTT; CDR3aa: CAGQRGPGDTQYF
v_gene: TRBV5-6; abundance: NA; d_gene: NA; j_gene: TRBJ2-3; CDR3nt: TGTGCCAGCAGCGGGGGGGCCGCCGATACGCAGTATTTT; CDR3aa: CASSGGAADTQYF
v_gene: TRBV10-3; abundance: many; d_gene: TRBD1; j_gene: TRBJ1-2; CDR3nt: TGTGCCATCGGGACGGGACAGGGGAGCTACACCTTC; CDR3aa: CAIGTGQGSYTF
v_gene: TRBV10-3; abundance: NA; d_gene: TRBD1; j_gene: TRBJ2-1; CDR3nt: TGTGCCATCAGTGTTACAGGGGAAGAGCAGTTCTTC; CDR3aa: CAISVTGEEQFF
v_gene: TRBV27; abundance: many; d_gene: NA; j_gene: TRBJ2-7; CDR3nt: TGTGCCAGCAGTATTGGGCAGGGCTACGAGCAGTACTTC; CDR3aa: CASSIGQGYEQYF
v_gene: TRBV3-1; abundance: NA; d_gene: NA; j_gene: TRBJ1-2; CDR3nt: TGTGCCAGCAGCCCGCGTCTGCAACACTATGGCTACACCTTC; CDR3aa: CASSPRLQHYGYTF
v_gene: TRBV5-1; abundance: NA; d_gene: NA; j_gene: TRBJ2-3; CDR3nt: TGCGCCAGCAACTCCGGGACCAGCTTTGATACGCAGTATTTT; CDR3aa: CASNSGTSFDTQYF
v_gene: TRBV3-1; abundance: many; d_gene: NA; j_gene: TRBJ1-1; CDR3nt: TGTGCCAGCAGCCAAGGGCCCTCCTCAGAGAACACTGAAGCTTTCTTT; CDR3aa: CASSQGPSSENTEAFF
v_gene: TRBV20-1; abundance: many; d_gene: NA; j_gene: TRBJ1-1; CDR3nt: TGCAGTGCTAGAGATCATCGGAGCGGGGCCACTGAAGCTTTCTTT; CDR3aa: CSARDHRSGATEAFF
v_gene: TRBV18; abundance: few; d_gene: NA; j_gene: TRBJ2-1; CDR3nt: TGTGCCAGCTCACCACAATCTAGCAACAATGAGCAGTTCTTC; CDR3aa: CASSPQSSNNEQFF
v_gene: TRBV7-8; abundance: few; d_gene: NA; j_gene: TRBJ2-5; CDR3nt: TGTGCCAGCAGCCTGGACGGGGAGGAGACCCAGTACTTC; CDR3aa: CASSLDGEETQYF
v_gene: TRBV20-1; abundance: NA; d_gene: TRBD1; j_gene: TRBJ2-7; CDR3nt: TGCAGCATCGAAACAGGGGACCACGAGCAGTACTTC; CDR3aa: CSIETGDHEQYF
v_gene: TRBV4-2; abundance: NA; d_gene: NA; j_gene: TRBJ2-1; CDR3nt: TGTGCCAGCAGCCAAGCGTACAATGAGCAGTTCTTC; CDR3aa: CASSQAYNEQFF
v_gene: TRBV7-2; abundance: NA; d_gene: TRBD2; j_gene: TRBJ2-3; CDR3nt: TGTGCCAGCACCCCTGCTCTAGCGGGGGCAGGAGATACGCAGTATTTT; CDR3aa: CASTPALAGAGDTQYF
v_gene: TRBV13; abundance: many; d_gene: TRBD1; j_gene: TRBJ2-7; CDR3nt: TGTGCCAGCAGCTTAGGGACAGGGAACTACGAGCAGTACTTC; CDR3aa: CASSLGTGNYEQYF
v_gene: TRBV7-8; abundance: few; d_gene: NA; j_gene: TRBJ2-7; CDR3nt: TGTGCCAGCAGCTATCCCACTGGAGAGCAGTACTTC; CDR3aa: CASSYPTGEQYF
v_gene: TRBV6-5; abundance: many; d_gene: TRBD2; j_gene: TRBJ2-1; CDR3nt: TGTGCCAGCAGTTACGCCGATGGACTAGCTTATGAGCAGTTCTTC; CDR3aa: CASSYADGLAYEQFF
v_gene: TRBV30; abundance: NA; d_gene: TRBD2; j_gene: TRBJ2-3; CDR3nt: TGTGCCTGGAGTGTCCTAGCGGGAGCGGGTGATACGCAGTATTTT; CDR3aa: CAWSVLAGAGDTQYF
v_gene: TRBV7-6; abundance: few; d_gene: NA; j_gene: TRBJ2-1; CDR3nt: TGTGCCAGCAGCTCCAATAGCGGCTCCTACAATGAGCAGTTCTTC; CDR3aa: CASSSNSGSYNEQFF
v_gene: TRBV9; abundance: NA; d_gene: NA; j_gene: TRBJ2-5; CDR3nt: TGTGCCAGCAGCATAAGGGAGGAAAAAGAGACCCAGTACTTC; CDR3aa: CASSIREEKETQYF
v_gene: TRBV21-1; abundance: NA; d_gene: NA; j_gene: TRBJ1-4; CDR3nt: TGTGCCAGCAGCAAATCTCACAGGGAAGGTGAAAAACTGTTTTTT; CDR3aa: CASSKSHREGEKLFF
v_gene: TRBV6-5; abundance: many; d_gene: NA; j_gene: TRBJ1-4; CDR3nt: TGTGCCAGCAGTTACCGGCCCCCCGGGGCGACTAATGAAAAACTGTTTTTT; CDR3aa: CASSYRPPGATNEKLFF
v_gene: TRBV7-9; abundance: few; d_gene: NA; j_gene: TRBJ2-1; CDR3nt: TGTGCCAGCAGCTCCCCACAGGGCAATGAGCAGTTCTTC; CDR3aa: CASSSPQGNEQFF
v_gene: TRBV5-6; abundance: few; d_gene: NA; j_gene: TRBJ1-2; CDR3nt: TGTGCCAGCAGCTTGCGCGGGACATCTAATGGCTACACCTTC; CDR3aa: CASSLRGTSNGYTF
v_gene: TRBV2; abundance: many; d_gene: NA; j_gene: TRBJ2-2; CDR3nt: TGTGCCCGACAGAATCCCCACGACGCCGGGGAGCTGTTTTTT; CDR3aa: CARQNPHDAGELFF
v_gene: TRBV29-1; abundance: NA; d_gene: NA; j_gene: TRBJ1-2; CDR3nt: TGCAGCGAAAATAACGGCTACACCTTC; CDR3aa: CSENNGYTF
v_gene: TRBV19; abundance: many; d_gene: NA; j_gene: TRBJ1-2; CDR3nt: TGTGCCAGTAGCAGCGACGGAGCTAACTATGGCTACACCTTC; CDR3aa: CASSSDGANYGYTF
v_gene: TRBV9; abundance: NA; d_gene: TRBD2; j_gene: TRBJ2-3; CDR3nt: TGTGCCAGCAGCGCAAGACTGGCCGGGGGGGGTTTGGATACGCAGTATTTT; CDR3aa: CASSARLAGGGLDTQYF
v_gene: TRBV19; abundance: few; d_gene: NA; j_gene: TRBJ2-1; CDR3nt: TGTGCCAGTAGTATAGAGGGGGCGACGGGTGAGCAGTTCTTC; CDR3aa: CASSIEGATGEQFF
v_gene: TRBV11-1; abundance: many; d_gene: TRBD1; j_gene: TRBJ2-5; CDR3nt: TGTGCCAGCAGCCCCGGGACAGGGGGCTTGGTGGAGACCCAGTACTTC; CDR3aa: CASSPGTGGLVETQYF
v_gene: TRBV20-1; abundance: NA; d_gene: TRBD1; j_gene: TRBJ1-1; CDR3nt: TGCAGTGCTAGAGATTGGGGACAGGGGATTTCTGAAGCTTTCTTT; CDR3aa: CSARDWGQGISEAFF
v_gene: TRBV11-3; abundance: few; d_gene: NA; j_gene: TRBJ2-5; CDR3nt: TGTGCCAGCAGGGAAATGGGGGTCGGGGAGACCCAGTACTTC; CDR3aa: CASREMGVGETQYF
v_gene: TRBV18; abundance: many; d_gene: TRBD2; j_gene: TRBJ2-3; CDR3nt: TGTGCCAGCTCCCAAACTAGCGGGAGAAGTCTGGATACGCAGTATTTT; CDR3aa: CASSQTSGRSLDTQYF
v_gene: TRBV18; abundance: NA; d_gene: NA; j_gene: TRBJ2-3; CDR3nt: TGTGCCAGCTCACCCTCCGCAGAGGGCTCGAGGGGCCCACAACCTACCACAGATACGCAGTATTTT; CDR3aa: CASSPSAEGSRGPQPTTDTQYF
v_gene: TRBV12-3/TRBV12-4; abundance: few; d_gene: NA; j_gene: TRBJ2-3; CDR3nt: TGTGCCAGCAGTTCCTCAGGACTGCGCACAGATACGCAGTATTTT; CDR3aa: CASSSSGLRTDTQYF
v_gene: TRBV7-9; abundance: NA; d_gene: NA; j_gene: TRBJ2-1; CDR3nt: TGTGCCAGCAGCCCCGCAGCCTTTACACTTAACAATGAGCAGTTCTTC; CDR3aa: CASSPAAFTLNNEQFF
v_gene: TRBV14; abundance: many; d_gene: NA; j_gene: TRBJ2-1; CDR3nt: TGTGCCAGCAGCCAAGGGCCCAGCTCCTACAATGAGCAGTTCTTC; CDR3aa: CASSQGPSSYNEQFF
v_gene: TRBV20-1; abundance: few; d_gene: TRBD1; j_gene: TRBJ2-7; CDR3nt: TGCAGTGCTAGAGGTGGGACAGGGGGGTACGAGCAGTACTTC; CDR3aa: CSARGGTGGYEQYF
v_gene: TRBV6-1; abundance: many; d_gene: NA; j_gene: TRBJ2-1; CDR3nt: TGTGCCAGCAGTGCGCGCAGGGACTCCTACAATGAGCAGTTCTTC; CDR3aa: CASSARRDSYNEQFF
v_gene: TRBV12-3/TRBV12-4; abundance: NA; d_gene: NA; j_gene: TRBJ2-7; CDR3nt: TGTGCCAGCAGTCACAGGCCGCAGGCCTACGAGCAGTACTTC; CDR3aa: CASSHRPQAYEQYF
v_gene: TRBV20-1; abundance: many; d_gene: TRBD1; j_gene: TRBJ1-1; CDR3nt: TGCAGTGCTAGAGATCGGACAGGGGGCAGTACTGAAGCTTTCTTT; CDR3aa: CSARDRTGGSTEAFF
v_gene: TRBV12-3/TRBV12-4; abundance: many; d_gene: NA; j_gene: TRBJ2-7; CDR3nt: TGTGCCAGCAGGCTAGGGGGAGGTCTTGCCTACGAGCAGTACTTC; CDR3aa: CASRLGGGLAYEQYF
v_gene: TRBV7-9; abundance: few; d_gene: NA; j_gene: TRBJ2-3; CDR3nt: TGTGCCAGCAGCTTAGTCACAGACGATACGCAGTATTTT; CDR3aa: CASSLVTDDTQYF
v_gene: TRBV5-5; abundance: many; d_gene: TRBD1; j_gene: TRBJ1-5; CDR3nt: TGTGCCAGCAGCTTGGTAGGGACAGTAAGTAGCAATCAGCCCCAGCATTTT; CDR3aa: CASSLVGTVSSNQPQHF
v_gene: TRBV29-1; abundance: many; d_gene: TRBD1; j_gene: TRBJ2-2; CDR3nt: TGCAGCGTTGCCCAAGGGACAGGGATCGGGGAGCTGTTTTTT; CDR3aa: CSVAQGTGIGELFF